Here is one TCR beta chain with its context. This clonotype was seen many times. The clone's antigen remains unknown. Because the CDR3 is missing its conserved closing phenylalanine or tryptophan, this is likely a read error. The limits of the CDR3 on the DNA are not certain, so only TCRdb's listed CDR3 is given. These reads were obtained on an Illumina HiSeq 2500. TCR beta libraries were prepared by quantitative 5'-RACE with molecular barcodes. As for the authors' bioinformatics: Disease-linked TCR variants were identified with a new computational method built on a probabilistic model of VDJ rearrangement. TCRdb handled the public reads itself, with Q25 trimming in fastp and clone calling in MiXCR, and kept productive beta chains. Entries are consolidated by CDR3 protein sequence, retaining the most common genes and DNA. For this entry, the V and J calls and clone size follow TCRdb and not the study's own pipeline. The sample table holds some 40,000 distinct CDR3 sequences, of which roughly 3.1% were seen once. Of the sample, 2.8% falls within the top ten clones.

The data originate from a study of CD8 T cells in ankylosing spondylitis (dated by TCRdb to 2016 to 2017). Context from the whole study: T cell receptor beta repertoires were profiled in healthy donors and ankylosing spondylitis patients so that disease-linked TCR variants could be found. Peripheral blood was sampled, and synovial fluid was also collected from ankylosing spondylitis patients. The full study cohort comprised about 23 ankylosing spondylitis patients and some 100 healthy donors. What the research found in general, with its limitations: Blood from ankylosing spondylitis patients appeared to be characterized by a TCR beta motif composed of about eight highly homologous amino acid variants. The disease-linked clones showed a CD8+ phenotype and occurred at relatively low frequencies in peripheral blood. Some motif variants had previously been reported in the synovial fluid and blood of reactive arthritis patients, which suggests shared mechanisms of disease initiation. The disease-linked clones were reported to be significantly enriched in matched synovial fluid samples from ankylosing spondylitis patients.

The CDR3 length equals 8 residues, ends included. From the germline V gene, CDR1 is SGDLS and CDR2 is YYNGEE. The source material was blood, either unsorted or a sorted T cell fraction (not recorded which). This TCR came from a male donor with ankylosing spondylitis or in good health (not recorded which). This chain is built from TRBV9 and TRBJ1-4. Here the CDR3 is given as CAIGRSGL.